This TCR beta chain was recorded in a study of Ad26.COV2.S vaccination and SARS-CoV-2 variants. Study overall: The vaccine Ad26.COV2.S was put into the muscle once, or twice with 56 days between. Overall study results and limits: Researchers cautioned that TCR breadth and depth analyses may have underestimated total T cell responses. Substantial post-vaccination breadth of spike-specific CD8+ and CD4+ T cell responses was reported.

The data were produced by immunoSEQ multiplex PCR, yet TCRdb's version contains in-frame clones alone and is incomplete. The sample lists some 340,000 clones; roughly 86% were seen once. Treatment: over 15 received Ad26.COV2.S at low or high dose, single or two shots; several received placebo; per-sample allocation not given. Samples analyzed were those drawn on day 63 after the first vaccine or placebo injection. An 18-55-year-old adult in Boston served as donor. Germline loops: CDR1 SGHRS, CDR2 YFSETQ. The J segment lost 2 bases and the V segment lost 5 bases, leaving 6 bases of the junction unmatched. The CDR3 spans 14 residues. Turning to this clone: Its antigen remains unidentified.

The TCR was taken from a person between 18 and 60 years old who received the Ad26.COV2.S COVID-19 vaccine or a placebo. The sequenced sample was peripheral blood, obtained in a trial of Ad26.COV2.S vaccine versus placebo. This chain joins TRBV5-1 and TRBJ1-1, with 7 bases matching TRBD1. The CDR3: CASSPDRANTEAFF. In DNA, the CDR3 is TGCGCCAGCAGTCCCGACAGGGCCAACACTGAAGCTTTCTTT.